This T cell receptor (beta chain) was obtained from a study of T cells in localized non-small cell lung cancer. Study results and limitations: Because sequencing included only one region (of the tumor), heterogeneity remains possible. When the top 100 tumor clones were examined, a median about 60 of them also appeared in the adjacent lung, which was paired and uninvolved. With higher T cell density in blood came longer overall survival. The greatest T cell clonality was found in uninvolved adjacent lung (higher than in tumor).

The repertoire was sequenced with immunoSEQ multiplex PCR; TCRdb's copy has only in-frame clones and lacks some. The sample contains 800 or so clones, about a quarter of which appear only once. The CDR3 is 16 amino acids. The germline V gene encodes CDR1 KGHSH and CDR2 LQKENI. With V trimmed by 3 bases and J by 5 bases, 9 bases remained unmatched. This clone turned up a few times. No antigen is known for it. The chain joins TRBV18 to TRBJ1-1, with 10 bases matching TRBD1. Source: lung tumor tissue, taken before any cancer treatment. The receptor's source is a female donor of 60 years or more with stage I squamous cell lung carcinoma. DNA of the CDR3: TGTGCCAGCTCACCGACCGGGACAGGGGTCGGGACTGAAGCTTTCTTT. Residues: CASSPTGTGVGTEAFF.